This T cell receptor beta chain was documented in a study of T cells in Graves' hyperthyroidism and ophthalmopathy. Points from the study as a whole: In blood, most of the thyroid clonotypes expanded above 0.001 were also present.

TCR beta CDR3 regions were amplified from RNA. Primed by the HTBI set, a first-round RT-PCR was run on the TCR CDR3. TCRdb redid the calling of the multiplex PCR reads with MiXCR, one entry per CDR3 protein. The sample yields some 580,000 distinct CDR3 sequences, about a sixth seen once. Diagnoses were established using clinical symptoms, serum thyroxine and TRAb, thyroid ultrasound and orbital computed tomography. Notes on this clonotype: Antigen: not known. This may be a read error, as it is one base from a much larger clone.

The V gene's germline CDR1 is MNHEY and CDR2 SMNVEV (reference sequence). CDR3 length: 16 residues. V shed 4 bases and J shed 2 bases, with 15 bases lying between them. The sequence came from a woman between 40 and 50 years old with Graves' ophthalmopathy. This chain links TRBV27 with TRBJ2-1; D may match TRBD1 or TRBD2 (7 bases each). What was sequenced was blood. CDR3 sequence reads: CASSWGPGGAYNEQFF. DNA of the CDR3: TGTGCCAGCAGTTGGGGGCCAGGGGGGGCCTACAATGAGCAGTTCTTC.